This T cell receptor (beta chain) is drawn from a study of shared clonotypes between healthy human individuals. Sorted subsets were amplified in replicate PCRs using approximately 0.2 ug DNA, tens of thousands of T cell genomes. Some clones are missing from TCRdb's copy, which holds only in-frame ones; the method was immunoSEQ multiplex PCR. The table shows roughly 720,000 clones, with less than 95% occurring only once. Germline lookup yields CDR1 MDHEN and CDR2 SYDVKM. The CDR3 is made up of 15 amino acids. After removal of 5 bases from V and 2 bases from J, the junction contained 3 bases not matched to a gene. Adults of Caucasian background living in Nashville, Tennessee made up all donors.

Material: memory CD8+ T cells from PBMCs. As for subset: CD45RO+ cells pooled with CCR7-negative TemRA cells. This clonotype originated in a man aged 18 to 30 in good health. Some clones in this sample may be carry-over from other donors' samples. The V and J genes are TRBV28 and TRBJ2-6; 7 positions agree with TRBD1. In DNA, the CDR3 is TGTGCCAGCAGTAATAGGGGGCCTGGGGCCAACGTCCTGACTTTC. Its protein is CASSNRGPGANVLTF.